Given below is one TCR beta chain in context. These data belong to a study of T cell changes during pregnancy in multiple sclerosis. J gave up 10 bases and V 3 bases, and 5 bases lay outside the gene matches. Germline V gene sequence: CDR1 LNHDA, CDR2 SQIVND (reference sequence). This CDR3 has 15 residues. Here immunoSEQ multiplex PCR was the method, and the copy in TCRdb shows in-frame clones only, minus some. The sample lists about 32,000 clones, roughly nine tenths occurring once. The clonotype comes from a female donor with multiple sclerosis, enrolled in a pregnancy study. The rearrangement joins TRBV19 to TRBJ2-1, with 14 positions matching TRBD2. The specimen comprised CD8+ T cells from peripheral blood mononuclear cells, sampled in the second trimester of pregnancy. CDR3 DNA: TGTGCCAGTAGTATCGGACTAGCGGGGGGATTCGAGCAGTTCTTC. It translates to CASSIGLAGGFEQFF.